Shown below are 5 T cell receptor beta chains from a single sample sequenced in a study of monozygotic twins with inflammatory bowel disease (dated by TCRdb to the late 2010s). The library was built by means of 5' RACE. The listed sequencing device is Illumina HiSeq 2500. TCRdb reprocessed the reads, and each CDR3 protein sequence is entered once, without DNA. The table for this sample lists 88,000 or so distinct CDR3 sequences. Of the sample, 6.5% to 9% falls within the top ten clones. The sample comprised blood. Every receptor here comes from a human donor with ulcerative colitis or Crohn's disease, or a healthy co-twin of an affected twin (not recorded which).

The V and J genes are TRBV18 and TRBJ1-1; the D call from TCRdb, TRBD1, cannot be confirmed without DNA. This CDR3 has 14 residues. Germline CDR1 reads KGHSH; CDR2 reads LQKENI. CDR3 protein: CASSPEGSNTEAFF.

This chain connects TRBV10-1 to TRBJ2-2. The V gene's germline CDR1 is WNHNN and CDR2 SYGVQD (reference sequence). The CDR3 loop spans 13 amino acids. The chain's CDR3 is CASSEPGPGELFF.

The CDR3 sequence is CASIWANPNTGELFF. The gene calls are TRBV5-1 and TRBJ2-2. The CDR3 has 15 residues. CDR1 SGHRS and CDR2 YFSETQ come from the germline V gene.

V is TRBV3-1 and J is TRBJ2-1; TCRdb gives TRBD2 as the D gene, but with no DNA this cannot be confirmed. Germline V gene lookup returns CDR1 LGHDT and CDR2 YNNKEL (reference sequence). CDR3 length: 14 residues. The chain's CDR3 is CASSQAGGQGEQLF.

This chain connects TRBV12-3 or TRBV12-4 to TRBJ2-3. CDR3 size: 11 residues. The chain's CDR3 is CASSFADTQYF.